The clone carrying this TCR beta chain was counted only a few times. Its cognate antigen is unknown. The sample originates from a study of shared clonotypes between healthy human individuals. Study-level points and caveats: Generation probabilities of non-shared clonotypes were lower (relative to those shared by all four donors).

TCRdb's table, derived via immunoSEQ multiplex PCR, lists solely in-frame clones and lacks some. The sample shows roughly 2,300,000 clones, roughly 92% of them seen only once. Sequencing was performed on naive CD4+ T cells from PBMCs. Subset defined: CD45RA+ positively selected. This receptor was identified in a man aged 18-30 years in good health. Some clones in this sample may be carry-over from other donors' samples.

The CDR3 DNA reads TGTGCCACCACGGGGGGGAACTATGGCTACACCTTC. Translating gives CATTGGNYGYTF. The V gene is TRBV6-5, the J gene TRBJ1-2, with D tentatively TRBD1 (5 bases). Germline V gene lookup returns CDR1 MNHEY and CDR2 SVGAGI. This CDR3 region has 12 residues. Trimming took off 10 bases at V and 2 bases at J, with 11 bases between the two ends.